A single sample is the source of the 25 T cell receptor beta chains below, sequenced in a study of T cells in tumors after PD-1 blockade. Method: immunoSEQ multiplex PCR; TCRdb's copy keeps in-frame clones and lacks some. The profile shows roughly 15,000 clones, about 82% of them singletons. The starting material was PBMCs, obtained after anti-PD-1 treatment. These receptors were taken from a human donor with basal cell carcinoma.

The CDR3 sequence is CASSFIRGQTNYNEKLFF. CDR3 coding DNA: TGTGCCAGCAGTTTCATACGGGGGCAGACCAATTATAATGAAAAACTGTTTTTT. The chain combines TRBV28 with TRBJ1-4; maybe TRBD1 (6 bases). This CDR3 is built from 18 residues. Trimming took off 3 bases at V and 4 bases at J, with 21 bases between the two ends. CDR1 is MDHEN and CDR2 is SYDVKM in the germline V gene.

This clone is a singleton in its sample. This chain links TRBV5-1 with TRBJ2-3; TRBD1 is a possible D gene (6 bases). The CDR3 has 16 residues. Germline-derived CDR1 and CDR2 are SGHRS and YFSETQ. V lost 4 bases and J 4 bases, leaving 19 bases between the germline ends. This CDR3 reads CASSRAGQTGPDTQYF. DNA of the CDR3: TGCGCCAGCAGCCGCGCCGGACAGACGGGCCCAGATACGCAGTATTTT.

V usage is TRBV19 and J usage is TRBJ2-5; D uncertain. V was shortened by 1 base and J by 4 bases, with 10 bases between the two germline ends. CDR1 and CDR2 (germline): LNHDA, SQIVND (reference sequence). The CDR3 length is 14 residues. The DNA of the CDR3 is TGTGCCAGTAGTATAGGCAGCTCTGCAGAGACCCAGTACTTC. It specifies CASSIGSSAETQYF.

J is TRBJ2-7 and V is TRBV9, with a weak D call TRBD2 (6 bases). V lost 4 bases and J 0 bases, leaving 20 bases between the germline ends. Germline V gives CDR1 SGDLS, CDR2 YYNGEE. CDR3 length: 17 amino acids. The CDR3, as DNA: TGTGCCAGCAGCCCACGAGCTAGCGAACTTATCTCCTACGAGCAGTACTTC. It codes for CASSPRASELISYEQYF.

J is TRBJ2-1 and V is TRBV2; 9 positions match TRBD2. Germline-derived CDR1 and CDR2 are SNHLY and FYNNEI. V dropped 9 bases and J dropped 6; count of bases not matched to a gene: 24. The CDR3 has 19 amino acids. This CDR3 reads CASGPVGRLRTSARNEQFF. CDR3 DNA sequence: TGTGCCAGTGGTCCGGTAGGCCGACTTCGGACTAGCGCACGCAATGAGCAGTTCTTC.

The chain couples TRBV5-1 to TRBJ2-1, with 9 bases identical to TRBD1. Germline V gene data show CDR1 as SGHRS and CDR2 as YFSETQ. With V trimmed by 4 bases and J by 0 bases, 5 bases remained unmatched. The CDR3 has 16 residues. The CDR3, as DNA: TGCGCCAGCAGCCCACAGGGGGCAGCCTCCTACAATGAGCAGTTCTTC. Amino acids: CASSPQGAASYNEQFF.

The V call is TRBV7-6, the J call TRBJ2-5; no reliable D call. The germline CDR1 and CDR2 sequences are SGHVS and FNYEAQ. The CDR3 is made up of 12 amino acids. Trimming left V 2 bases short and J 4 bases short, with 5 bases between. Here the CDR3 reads CASSLQRETQYF. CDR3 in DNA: TGTGCCAGCAGCTTACAACGAGAGACCCAGTACTTC.

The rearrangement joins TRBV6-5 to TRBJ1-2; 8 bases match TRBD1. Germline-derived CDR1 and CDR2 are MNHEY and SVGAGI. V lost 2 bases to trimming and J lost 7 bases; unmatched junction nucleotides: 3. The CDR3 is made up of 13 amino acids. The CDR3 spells CASSYRTGTGYTF. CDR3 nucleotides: TGTGCCAGCAGTTACAGGACAGGGACTGGCTACACCTTC.

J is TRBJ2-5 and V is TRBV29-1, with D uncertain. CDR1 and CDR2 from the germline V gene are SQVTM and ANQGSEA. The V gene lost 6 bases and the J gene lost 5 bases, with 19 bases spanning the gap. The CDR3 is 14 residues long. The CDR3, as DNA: TGCAGCGTAGGATCGACAAGCCAAGGGGAGACCCAGTACTTC. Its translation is CSVGSTSQGETQYF. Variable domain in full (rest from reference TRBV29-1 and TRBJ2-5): SAVISQKPSRDICQRGTSLTIQCQVDSQVTMMFWYRQQPGQSLTLIATANQGSEATYESGFVIDKFPISRPNLTFSTLTVSNMSPEDSSIYLCSVGSTSQGETQYFGPGTRLLVL.

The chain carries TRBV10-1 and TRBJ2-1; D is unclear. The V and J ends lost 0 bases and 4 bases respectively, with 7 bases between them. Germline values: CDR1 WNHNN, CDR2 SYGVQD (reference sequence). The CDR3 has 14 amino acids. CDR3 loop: CASSESIEYNEQFF. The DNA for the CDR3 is TGCGCCAGCAGTGAGTCGATAGAGTACAATGAGCAGTTCTTC.

Here the CDR3 reads CASSLEGQGSRKLFF. CDR3 nucleotide sequence: TGTGCCAGCAGCTTGGAGGGACAGGGGTCCCGAAAACTGTTTTTT. This chain joins TRBV5-5 and TRBJ1-4; 10 nucleotides line up with TRBD1. CDR1 is SGHKS, CDR2 YYEKEE, per germline (reference sequence). This CDR3 is built from 15 residues. J gave up 10 bases and V 0 bases, and 6 bases lay outside the gene matches. Variable domain in full (rest from reference TRBV5-5 and TRBJ1-4): DAGVTQSPTHLIKTRGQQVTLRCSPISGHKSVSWYQQVLGQGPQFIFQYYEKEERGRGNFPDRFSARQFPNYSSELNVNALLLGDSALYLCASSLEGQGSRKLFFGSGTQLSVL.

CDR3 region: CASSGGSDTQYF. CDR3 sequence (DNA): TGCGCCAGCAGCGGGGGGAGCGATACGCAGTATTTT. The chain couples TRBV10-2 to TRBJ2-3; 7 bases match TRBD2. Germline CDR1 is WSHSY and CDR2 is SAAADI. This CDR3 is 12 amino acids long. The J segment lost 6 bases and the V segment lost 6 bases, leaving 3 bases of the junction unmatched.

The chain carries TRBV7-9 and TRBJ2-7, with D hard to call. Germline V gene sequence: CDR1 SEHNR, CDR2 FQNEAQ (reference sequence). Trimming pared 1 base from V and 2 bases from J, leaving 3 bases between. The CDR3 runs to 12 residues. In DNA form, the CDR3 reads TGTGCCAGCAGCTTAGACCCCTACGAGCAGTACTTC. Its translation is CASSLDPYEQYF.

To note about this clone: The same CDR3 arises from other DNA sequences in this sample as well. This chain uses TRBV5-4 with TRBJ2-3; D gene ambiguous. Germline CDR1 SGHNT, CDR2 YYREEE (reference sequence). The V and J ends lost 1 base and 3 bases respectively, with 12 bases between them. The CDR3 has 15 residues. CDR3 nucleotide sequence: TGTGCCAGCAGCTTGTTGACTCGTGAAACAGATACGCAGTATTTT. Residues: CASSLLTRETDTQYF.

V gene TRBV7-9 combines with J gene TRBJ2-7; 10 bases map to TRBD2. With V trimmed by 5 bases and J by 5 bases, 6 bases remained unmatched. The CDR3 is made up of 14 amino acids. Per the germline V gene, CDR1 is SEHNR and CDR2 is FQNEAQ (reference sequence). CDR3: CASSPGLASNEQYF. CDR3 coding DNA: TGTGCCAGCAGCCCGGGACTAGCGAGCAACGAGCAGTACTTC.

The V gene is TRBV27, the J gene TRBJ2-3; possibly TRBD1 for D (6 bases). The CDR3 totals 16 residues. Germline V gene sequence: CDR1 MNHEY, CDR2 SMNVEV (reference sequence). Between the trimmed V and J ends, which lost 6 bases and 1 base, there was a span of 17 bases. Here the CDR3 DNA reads TGTGCCAGCAGGGATGGACAGCACTACCGCACAGATACGCAGTATTTT. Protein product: CASRDGQHYRTDTQYF.

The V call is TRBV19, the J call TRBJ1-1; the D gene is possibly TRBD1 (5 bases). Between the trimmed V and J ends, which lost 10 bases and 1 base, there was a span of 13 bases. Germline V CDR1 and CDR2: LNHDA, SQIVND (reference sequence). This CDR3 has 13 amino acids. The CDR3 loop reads CAITTGPNTEAFF. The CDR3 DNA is TGTGCCATAACGACGGGACCGAACACTGAAGCTTTCTTT. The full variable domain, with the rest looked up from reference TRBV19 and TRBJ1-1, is DGGITQSPKYLFRKEGQNVTLSCEQNLNHDAMYWYRQDPGQGLRLIYYSQIVNDFQKGDIAEGYSVSREKKESFPLTVTSAQKNPTAFYLCAITTGPNTEAFFGQGTRLTVV.

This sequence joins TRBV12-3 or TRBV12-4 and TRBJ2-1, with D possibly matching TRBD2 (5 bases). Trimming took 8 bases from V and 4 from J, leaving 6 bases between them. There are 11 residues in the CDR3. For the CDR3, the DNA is TGTGCCAGCCGGGGTTACAATGAGCAGTTCTTC. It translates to CASRGYNEQFF.

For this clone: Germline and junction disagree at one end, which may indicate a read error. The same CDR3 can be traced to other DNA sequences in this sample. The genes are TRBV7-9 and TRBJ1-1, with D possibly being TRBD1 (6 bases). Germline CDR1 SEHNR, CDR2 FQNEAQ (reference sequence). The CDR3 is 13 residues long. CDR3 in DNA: TGTGCCAGCAGCTTTGGAGGGGACACCGAAGCTTTCTTT. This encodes CASSFGGDTEAFF.

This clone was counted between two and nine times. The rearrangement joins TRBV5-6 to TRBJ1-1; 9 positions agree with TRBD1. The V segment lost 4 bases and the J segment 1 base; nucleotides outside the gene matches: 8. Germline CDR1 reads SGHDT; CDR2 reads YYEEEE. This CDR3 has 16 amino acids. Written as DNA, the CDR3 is TGTGCCAGCAGCCCCGGGACAGGGCGGGAGAACACTGAAGCTTTCTTT. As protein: CASSPGTGRENTEAFF.

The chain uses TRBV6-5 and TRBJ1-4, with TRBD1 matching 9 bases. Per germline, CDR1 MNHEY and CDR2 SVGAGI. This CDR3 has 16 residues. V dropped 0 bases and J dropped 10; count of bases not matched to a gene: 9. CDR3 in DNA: TGTGCCAGCAGTTACTCAGGCGGGACAGGGATAGGAAAACTGTTTTTT. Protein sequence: CASSYSGGTGIGKLFF.

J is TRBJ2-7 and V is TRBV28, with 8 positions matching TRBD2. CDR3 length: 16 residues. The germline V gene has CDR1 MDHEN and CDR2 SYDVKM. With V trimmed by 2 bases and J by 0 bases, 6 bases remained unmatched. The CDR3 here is CASSLVERELSYEQYF. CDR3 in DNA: TGTGCCAGCAGTTTAGTGGAGCGGGAGCTCTCCTACGAGCAGTACTTC.

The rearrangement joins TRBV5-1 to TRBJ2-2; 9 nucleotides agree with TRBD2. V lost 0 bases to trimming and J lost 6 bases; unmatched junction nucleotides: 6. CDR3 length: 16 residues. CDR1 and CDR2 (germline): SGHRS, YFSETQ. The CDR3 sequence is CASSLARTSVSGELFF. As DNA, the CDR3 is TGCGCCAGCAGCTTGGCCCGGACTAGCGTCTCCGGGGAGCTGTTTTTT.

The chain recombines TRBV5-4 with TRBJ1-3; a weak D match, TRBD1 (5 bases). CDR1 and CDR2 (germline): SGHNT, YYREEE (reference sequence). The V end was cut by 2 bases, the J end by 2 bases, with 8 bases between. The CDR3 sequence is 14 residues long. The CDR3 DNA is TGTGCCAGCAGCTTAGGGGATCCTGGAAACACCATATATTTT. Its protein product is CASSLGDPGNTIYF.

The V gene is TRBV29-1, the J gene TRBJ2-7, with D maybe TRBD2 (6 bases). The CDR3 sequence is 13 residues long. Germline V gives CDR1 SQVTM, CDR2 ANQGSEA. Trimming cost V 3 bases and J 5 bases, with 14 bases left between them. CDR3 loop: CSVDREGRHEQYF. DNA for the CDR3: TGCAGCGTTGATCGTGAGGGGAGGCACGAGCAGTACTTC.